This TCR beta chain was identified in a study of shared clonotypes between healthy human individuals. Notes on the study in general: Depth of sequencing was expected to influence donor clonotype sharing.

CD45RO-negative, CCR7-selected cells formed the naive CD8 fraction, which excluded terminally differentiated effector memory CD45RA+ cells. Of note for this clone: No antigen is known for it.

The CDR3 spans 17 residues. Germline CDR1 is MNHEY and CDR2 is SMNVEV (reference sequence). V lost 2 bases to trimming and J lost 5 bases; unmatched junction nucleotides: 10. This table comes from immunoSEQ multiplex PCR, and its TCRdb copy is limited to in-frame clones, with some not included. The sample lists about 2.2 million clones; around 93% were seen once. The sequencing sample was made of naive CD8+ T cells from PBMCs. The rearrangement links TRBV27 to TRBJ2-1; 9 bases align to TRBD2. This sequence was found in a man younger than 35 in good health. Some clones in this sample may be carry-over from other donors' samples. The CDR3 region is CASSLRSAGGLDNEQFF. CDR3 sequence (DNA): TGTGCCAGCAGTTTAAGGTCAGCGGGAGGCCTAGACAATGAGCAGTTCTTC.